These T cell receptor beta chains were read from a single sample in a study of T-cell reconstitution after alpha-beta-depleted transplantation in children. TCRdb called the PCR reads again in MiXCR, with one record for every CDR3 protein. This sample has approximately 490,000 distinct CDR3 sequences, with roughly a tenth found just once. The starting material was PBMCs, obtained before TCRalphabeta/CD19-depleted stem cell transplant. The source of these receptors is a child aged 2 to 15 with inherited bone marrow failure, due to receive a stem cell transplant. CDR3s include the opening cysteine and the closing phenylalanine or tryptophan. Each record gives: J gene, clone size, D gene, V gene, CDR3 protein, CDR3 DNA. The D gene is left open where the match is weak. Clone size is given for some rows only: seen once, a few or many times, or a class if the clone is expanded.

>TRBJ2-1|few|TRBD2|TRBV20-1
CSARKRERRNEQFF
TGCAGTGCTAGAAAGCGGGAGCGGCGGAATGAGCAGTTCTTC
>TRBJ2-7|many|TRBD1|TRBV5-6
CASSGQGSSYEQYF
TGTGCCAGCAGCGGACAGGGGTCCTCCTACGAGCAGTACTTC
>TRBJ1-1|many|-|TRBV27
CASYEGYGTEAFF
TGTGCCAGCTACGAGGGGTACGGCACTGAAGCTTTCTTT
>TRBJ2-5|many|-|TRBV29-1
CSVEGAREETQYF
TGCAGCGTTGAAGGGGCCAGGGAAGAGACCCAGTACTTC
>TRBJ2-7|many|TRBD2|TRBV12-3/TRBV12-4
CASRQTSGSYEQYF
TGTGCCAGCAGACAGACTAGCGGATCCTACGAGCAGTACTTC
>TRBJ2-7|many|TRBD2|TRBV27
CASRPGLGYEQYF
TGTGCCAGCAGGCCGGGACTAGGCTACGAGCAGTACTTC
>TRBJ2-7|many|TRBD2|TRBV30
CAWSSLAGGWYEQYF
TGTGCCTGGAGTTCACTAGCGGGAGGATGGTACGAGCAGTACTTC
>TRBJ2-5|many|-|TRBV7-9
CASSSLRHPLF
TGTGCCAGCAGCTCCCTTAGACACCCCCTCTTC
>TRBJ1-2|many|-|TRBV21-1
CASSPRKGDYGYTF
TGTGCCAGCAGCCCCCGAAAGGGCGACTATGGCTACACCTTC
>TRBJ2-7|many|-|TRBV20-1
CSARQPIHRYEQYF
TGCAGTGCTAGGCAGCCAATTCACCGCTACGAGCAGTACTTC
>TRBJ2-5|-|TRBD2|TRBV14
CASSQIAGGPGETQYF
TGTGCCAGCAGCCAAATAGCGGGAGGGCCAGGAGAGACCCAGTACTTC
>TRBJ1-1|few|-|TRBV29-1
CSFGGNTEAFF
TGCAGTTTCGGAGGGAACACTGAAGCTTTCTTT
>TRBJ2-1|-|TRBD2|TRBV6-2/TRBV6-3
CASSHWGLGGDEQFF
TGTGCCAGCAGTCACTGGGGACTAGGAGGCGATGAGCAGTTCTTC
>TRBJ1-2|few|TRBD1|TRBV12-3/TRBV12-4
CASTPDRRPYYGYTF
TGTGCCAGCACCCCGGACAGGCGACCGTACTATGGCTACACCTTC
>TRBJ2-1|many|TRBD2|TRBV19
CASSYWRETGNEQFF
TGTGCCAGTAGTTACTGGCGGGAGACGGGGAATGAGCAGTTCTTC
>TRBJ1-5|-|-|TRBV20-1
CSAYRRGGYQPQHF
TGCAGTGCTTATCGAAGGGGGGGCTATCAGCCCCAGCATTTT
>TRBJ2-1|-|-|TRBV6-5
CASSYDYRVHEQFF
TGTGCCAGCAGTTACGACTATCGGGTGCATGAGCAGTTCTTC
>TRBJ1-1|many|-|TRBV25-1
CASSSQGPMNTEAFF
TGTGCCAGCAGTAGCCAGGGCCCCATGAACACTGAAGCTTTCTTT
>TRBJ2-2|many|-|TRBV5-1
CASSLDRNTGELFF
TGCGCCAGCAGCTTGGATCGGAACACCGGGGAGCTGTTTTTT
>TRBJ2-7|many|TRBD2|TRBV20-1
CSVGTSGYEQYF
TGCAGTGTCGGGACTAGCGGTTACGAGCAGTACTTC
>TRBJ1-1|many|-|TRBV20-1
CSARDANRLNTEAFF
TGCAGTGCTAGGGACGCAAACCGATTGAACACTGAAGCTTTCTTT
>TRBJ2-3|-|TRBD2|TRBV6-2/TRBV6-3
CASRPGTSGRSTQYF
TGTGCCAGCCGACCCGGGACTAGCGGGAGATCGACGCAGTATTTT
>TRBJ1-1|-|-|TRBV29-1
CNVPFPDEKAFF
TGCAACGTGCCCTTCCCCGATGAAAAAGCTTTCTTT
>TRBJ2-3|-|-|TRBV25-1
CASEVIGAGTQYF
TGTGCCAGCGAGGTAATCGGAGCAGGTACGCAGTATTTT
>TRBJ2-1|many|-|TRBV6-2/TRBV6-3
CASSTNMGRSLLYEQFF
TGTGCCAGCAGTACTAATATGGGTAGGAGCCTTTTGTATGAGCAGTTCTTC
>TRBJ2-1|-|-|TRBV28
CASMELDNEQFF
TGTGCCAGCATGGAACTTGACAATGAGCAGTTCTTC
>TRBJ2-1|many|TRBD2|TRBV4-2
CASSRLSGGVDEQFF
TGTGCCAGCAGCAGACTATCGGGAGGGGTGGATGAGCAGTTCTTC
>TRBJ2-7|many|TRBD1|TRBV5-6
CASSLQAGDRSSYEQYF
TGTGCCAGCAGCTTGCAGGCCGGGGACAGGAGCTCCTACGAGCAGTACTTC
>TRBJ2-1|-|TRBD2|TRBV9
CASSGGWREWGHNEQFF
TGTGCCAGCAGCGGAGGGTGGCGGGAGTGGGGACACAATGAGCAGTTCTTC
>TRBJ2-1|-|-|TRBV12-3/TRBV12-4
CASTLGQAFYNEQFF
TGTGCCAGCACCCTGGGGCAGGCATTCTACAATGAGCAGTTCTTC
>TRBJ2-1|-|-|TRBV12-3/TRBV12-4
CASSRDLSRWNEQFF
TGTGCCAGCAGCCGTGACTTATCCCGGTGGAATGAGCAGTTCTTC
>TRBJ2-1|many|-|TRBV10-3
CAISSGTPTYNEQFF
TGTGCCATCAGCTCCGGGACCCCAACCTACAATGAGCAGTTCTTC
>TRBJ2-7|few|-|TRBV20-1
CSASHPSGADEQYF
TGCAGTGCTTCCCACCCCTCGGGAGCGGACGAGCAGTACTTC
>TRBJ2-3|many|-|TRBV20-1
CSAREHFARDRDTQYF
TGCAGTGCTAGAGAGCATTTCGCCCGAGACCGAGATACGCAGTATTTT
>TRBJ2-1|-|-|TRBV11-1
CASTYGEQFF
TGTGCCAGCACCTACGGAGAGCAGTTCTTC
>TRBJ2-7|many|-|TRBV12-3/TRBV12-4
CASSFAREQYF
TGTGCCAGCAGTTTTGCCCGCGAGCAGTACTTC
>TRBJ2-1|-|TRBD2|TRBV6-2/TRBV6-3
CASSYGRTSEHNEQFF
TGTGCCAGCAGTTACGGGAGGACTAGCGAACACAATGAGCAGTTCTTC
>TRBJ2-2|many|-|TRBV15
CATSRDTGTGELFF
TGTGCCACCAGCAGAGATACCGGGACCGGGGAGCTGTTTTTT
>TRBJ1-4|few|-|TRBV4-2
CASTRFSGTANEKLFF
TGTGCCAGCACACGATTCTCTGGGACGGCCAATGAAAAACTGTTTTTT
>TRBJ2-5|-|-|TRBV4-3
CASSQDKGLRETQYF
TGCGCCAGCAGCCAAGATAAGGGACTCAGGGAGACCCAGTACTTC
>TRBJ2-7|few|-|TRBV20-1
CSARDAGLSYEQYF
TGCAGTGCTAGAGATGCGGGACTCTCCTACGAGCAGTACTTC
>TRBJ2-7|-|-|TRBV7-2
CASSFGRYFSYEQYF
TGTGCCAGCAGCTTTGGGCGGTACTTCTCCTACGAGCAGTACTTC